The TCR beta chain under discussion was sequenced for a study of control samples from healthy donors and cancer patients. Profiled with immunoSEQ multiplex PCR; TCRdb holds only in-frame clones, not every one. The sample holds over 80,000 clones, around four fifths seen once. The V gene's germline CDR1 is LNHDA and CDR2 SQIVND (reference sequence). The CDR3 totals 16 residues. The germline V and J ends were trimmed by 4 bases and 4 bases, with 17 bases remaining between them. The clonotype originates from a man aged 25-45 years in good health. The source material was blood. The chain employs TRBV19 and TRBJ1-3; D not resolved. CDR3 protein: CASSKREAFRGNTIYF. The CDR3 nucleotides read TGTGCCAGTAGTAAGAGGGAGGCCTTTCGAGGAAACACCATATATTTT. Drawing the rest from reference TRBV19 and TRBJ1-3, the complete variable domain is DGGITQSPKYLFRKEGQNVTLSCEQNLNHDAMYWYRQDPGQGLRLIYYSQIVNDFQKGDIAEGYSVSREKKESFPLTVTSAQKNPTAFYLCASSKREAFRGNTIYFGEGSWLTVV.